This is a list of T cell receptor beta chains from one sample in a study of control samples from healthy donors and cancer patients. Clones were sequenced by immunoSEQ multiplex PCR, and TCRdb holds only the in-frame ones, with some missing. Of about 120,000 clones listed, more than 80% were seen once; the top ten hold roughly 43%. The sample comprised blood. These receptors were taken from a man in his fifties or sixties in good health. CDR3s leave out the opening cysteine and the closing phenylalanine or tryptophan. Only some rows state a clone size, as once, few, many or a class for expanded clones.

ASSYPEKSTGAF | TRBV6-6 | few | TRBJ1-1
ASSPFGLEAF | TRBV12-3/TRBV12-4 | - | TRBJ1-1
ASSSLEGGVVQPQH | TRBV7-8 | - | TRBJ1-5
ASSQWGQGVSHGNTIY | TRBV3-1/TRBV3-2 | - | TRBJ1-3
ASSMAGRTGGSSNYGYT | TRBV19 | - | TRBJ1-2
ASSPKTGPTDTQY | TRBV7-2 | - | TRBJ2-3
ASTVTRAGGKTQY | TRBV6-5 | - | TRBJ2-5
ASSLQPRDEKLF | TRBV18 | few | TRBJ1-4
ASSPDRDSEAF | TRBV18 | - | TRBJ1-1
ASSLDRAKLF | TRBV3-1/TRBV3-2 | - | TRBJ1-4
ASSSRGANTEAF | TRBV6-2/TRBV6-3 | - | TRBJ1-1
ASSTGTVYEQY | TRBV19 | - | TRBJ2-7
SASTDEQF | TRBV20-1 | - | TRBJ2-1
ASSSQDTQY | TRBV12-3/TRBV12-4 | - | TRBJ2-3
ASSAHDRGYGYT | TRBV9 | once | TRBJ1-2
ASSIAGGGNTEAF | TRBV19 | - | TRBJ1-1
SVGSGANVLT | TRBV29-1 | - | TRBJ2-6
ASRSREFGNTIY | TRBV6-5 | few | TRBJ1-3
ASSPGLAGGSYEQY | TRBV5-1 | - | TRBJ2-7
ASSQNNEKLF | TRBV4-2 | - | TRBJ1-4
ASSPTGEQYEQY | TRBV18 | - | TRBJ2-7
ATSRVIGRASEAF | TRBV15 | - | TRBJ1-1
ASSLAGATYNEQF | TRBV7-2 | - | TRBJ2-1
ASRGRSTDTQY | TRBV2 | - | TRBJ2-3
ASSELTGGVETQY | TRBV2 | - | TRBJ2-5
ASSSRGSSSGNTIY | TRBV13 | - | TRBJ1-3
ASSPLSSYNSPLH | TRBV18 | - | TRBJ1-6
SARADSYTDTQY | TRBV29-1 | - | TRBJ2-3
ASSAQGSNQPQH | TRBV27 | - | TRBJ1-5
ASSLPEDRVEKLF | TRBV5-1 | - | TRBJ1-4
SVEVDPGNYGYT | TRBV29-1 | - | TRBJ1-2
ASSLREGPNEQF | TRBV11-2 | - | TRBJ2-1
ASSFTGTGTYEQY | TRBV7-2 | - | TRBJ2-7
SVGTGWTEQF | TRBV29-1 | - | TRBJ2-1
ASSVGTGDDYEQY | TRBV9 | - | TRBJ2-7
ASSPNTRNVQY | TRBV5-4 | - | TRBJ2-7
ASSENWGLDTGELF | TRBV10-2 | once | TRBJ2-2
ASSPDSQRGNTEAF | TRBV5-1 | - | TRBJ1-1
ASSLERTSTNEKLF | TRBV25-1 | - | TRBJ1-4
ATSRDLAEETQY | TRBV15 | - | TRBJ2-5
ASSEARGPFYEQY | TRBV6-1 | - | TRBJ2-7
ASSPDSKETQY | TRBV18 | - | TRBJ2-5
ASSLEAASGGETQY | TRBV5-6 | - | TRBJ2-5
ASSFQGSEYGYT | TRBV5-8 | - | TRBJ1-2
ASSEDSSGNTIY | TRBV14 | - | TRBJ1-3